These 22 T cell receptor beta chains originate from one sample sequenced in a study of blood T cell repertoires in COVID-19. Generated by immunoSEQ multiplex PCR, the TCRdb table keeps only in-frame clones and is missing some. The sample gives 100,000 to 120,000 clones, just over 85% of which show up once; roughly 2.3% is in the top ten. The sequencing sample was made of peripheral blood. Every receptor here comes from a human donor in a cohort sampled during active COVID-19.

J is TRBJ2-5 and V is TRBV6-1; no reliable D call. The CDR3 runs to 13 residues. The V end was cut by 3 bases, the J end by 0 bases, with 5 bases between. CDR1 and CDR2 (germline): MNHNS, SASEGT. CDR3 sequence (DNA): TGTGCCAGCAGTGATGACAACCAAGAGACCCAGTACTTC. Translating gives CASSDDNQETQYF.

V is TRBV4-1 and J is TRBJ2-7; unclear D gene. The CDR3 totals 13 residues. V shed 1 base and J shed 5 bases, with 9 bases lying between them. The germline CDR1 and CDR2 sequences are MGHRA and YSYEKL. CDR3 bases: TGCGCCAGCAGCCAAGTGAGTTCTGACGAGCAGTACTTC. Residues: CASSQVSSDEQYF.

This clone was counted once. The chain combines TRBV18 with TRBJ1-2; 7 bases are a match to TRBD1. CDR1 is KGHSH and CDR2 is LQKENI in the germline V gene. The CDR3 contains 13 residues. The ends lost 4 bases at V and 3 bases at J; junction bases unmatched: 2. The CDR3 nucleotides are TGTGCCAGCTCACAAGACAGGGACTATGGCTACACCTTC. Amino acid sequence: CASSQDRDYGYTF.

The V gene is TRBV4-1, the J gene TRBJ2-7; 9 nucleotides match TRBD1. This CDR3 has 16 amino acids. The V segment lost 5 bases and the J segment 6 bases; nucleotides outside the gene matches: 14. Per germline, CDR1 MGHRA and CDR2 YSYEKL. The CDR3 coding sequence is TGCGCCAGCAGCTGGTCGAGGACAGGGGTTAATTCCGAGCAGTACTTC. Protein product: CASSWSRTGVNSEQYF.

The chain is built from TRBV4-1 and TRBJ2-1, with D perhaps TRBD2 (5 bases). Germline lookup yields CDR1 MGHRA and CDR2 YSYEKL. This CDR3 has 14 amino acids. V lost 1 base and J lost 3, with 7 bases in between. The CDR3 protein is CASSQGRDYNEQFF. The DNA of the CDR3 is TGCGCCAGCAGCCAAGGCCGGGACTACAATGAGCAGTTCTTC.

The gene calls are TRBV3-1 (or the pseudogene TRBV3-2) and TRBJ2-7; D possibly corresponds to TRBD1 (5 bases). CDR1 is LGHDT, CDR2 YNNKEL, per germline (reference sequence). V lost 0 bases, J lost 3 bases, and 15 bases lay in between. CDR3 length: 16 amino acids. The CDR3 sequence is CASSQDPGYGFYEQYF. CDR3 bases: TGTGCCAGCAGCCAAGATCCAGGGTACGGTTTCTACGAGCAGTACTTC.

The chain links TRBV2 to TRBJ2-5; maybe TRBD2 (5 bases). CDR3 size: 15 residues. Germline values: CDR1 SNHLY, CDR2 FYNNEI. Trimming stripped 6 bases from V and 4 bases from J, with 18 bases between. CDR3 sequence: CASSLYTARGETQYF. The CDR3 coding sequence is TGTGCCAGCAGCCTCTATACGGCCCGGGGAGAGACCCAGTACTTC.

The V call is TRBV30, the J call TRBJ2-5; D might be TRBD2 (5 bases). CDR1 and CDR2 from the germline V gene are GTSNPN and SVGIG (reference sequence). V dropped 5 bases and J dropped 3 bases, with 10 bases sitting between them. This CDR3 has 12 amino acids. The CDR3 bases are TGTGCCTGGGGACTTAGTAAAGAGACCCAGTACTTC. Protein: CAWGLSKETQYF.

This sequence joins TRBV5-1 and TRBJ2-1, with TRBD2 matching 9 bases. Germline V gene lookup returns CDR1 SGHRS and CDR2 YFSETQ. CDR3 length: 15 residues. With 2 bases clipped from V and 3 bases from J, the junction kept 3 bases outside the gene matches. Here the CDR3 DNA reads TGCGCCAGCAGCTTATCTAGCGGGATCTACAATGAGCAGTTCTTC. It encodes CASSLSSGIYNEQFF.

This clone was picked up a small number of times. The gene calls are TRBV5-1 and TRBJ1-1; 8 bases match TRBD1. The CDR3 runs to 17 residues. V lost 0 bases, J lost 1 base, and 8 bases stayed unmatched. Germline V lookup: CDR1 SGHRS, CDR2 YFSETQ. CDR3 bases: TGCGCCAGCAGCTTGGAGGGACAGGAGCCTTGGAACACTGAAGCTTTCTTT. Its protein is CASSLEGQEPWNTEAFF. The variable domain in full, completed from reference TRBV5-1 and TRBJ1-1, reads KAGVTQTPRYLIKTRGQQVTLSCSPISGHRSVSWYQQTPGQGLQFLFEYFSETQRNKGNFPGRFSGRQFSNSRSEMNVSTLELGDSALYLCASSLEGQEPWNTEAFFGQGTRLTVV.

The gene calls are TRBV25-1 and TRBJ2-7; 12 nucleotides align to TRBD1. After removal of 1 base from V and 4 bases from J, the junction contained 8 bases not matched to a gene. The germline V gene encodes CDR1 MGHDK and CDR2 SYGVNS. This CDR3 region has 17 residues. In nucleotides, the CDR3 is TGTGCCAGCAGTGAATTCGAGGGGACAGGGGGCGAGTACGAGCAGTACTTC. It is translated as CASSEFEGTGGEYEQYF.

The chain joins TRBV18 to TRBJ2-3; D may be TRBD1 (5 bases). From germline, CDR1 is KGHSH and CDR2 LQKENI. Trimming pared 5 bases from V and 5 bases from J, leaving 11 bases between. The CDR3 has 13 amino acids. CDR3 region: CASSAIDRDTQYF. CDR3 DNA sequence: TGTGCCAGCTCAGCAATAGACAGAGATACGCAGTATTTT. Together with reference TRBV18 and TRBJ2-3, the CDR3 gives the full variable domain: NAGVMQNPRHLVRRRGQEARLRCSPMKGHSHVYWYRQLPEEGLKFMVYLQKENIIDESGMPKERFSAEFPKEGPSILRIQQVVRGDSAAYFCASSAIDRDTQYFGPGTRLTVL.

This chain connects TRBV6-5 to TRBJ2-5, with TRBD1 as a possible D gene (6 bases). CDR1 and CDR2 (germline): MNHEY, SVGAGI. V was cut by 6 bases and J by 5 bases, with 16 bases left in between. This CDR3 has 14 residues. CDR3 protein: CASSPTGAGETQYF. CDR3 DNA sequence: TGTGCCAGCAGCCCGACAGGAGCAGGGGAGACCCAGTACTTC.

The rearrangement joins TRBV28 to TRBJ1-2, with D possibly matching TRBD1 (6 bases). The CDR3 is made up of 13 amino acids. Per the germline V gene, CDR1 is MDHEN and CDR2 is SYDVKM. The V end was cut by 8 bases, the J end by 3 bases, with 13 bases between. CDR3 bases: TGTGCCAGCCAAGGGGGTAGGGACTATGGCTACACCTTC. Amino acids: CASQGGRDYGYTF.

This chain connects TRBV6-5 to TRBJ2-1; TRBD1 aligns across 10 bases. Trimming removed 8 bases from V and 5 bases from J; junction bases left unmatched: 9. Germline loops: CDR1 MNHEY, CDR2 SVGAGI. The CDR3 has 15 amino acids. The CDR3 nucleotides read TGTGCCAGCCTTGCCGGGACAGGGGCTAACAATGAGCAGTTCTTC. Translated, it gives CASLAGTGANNEQFF.

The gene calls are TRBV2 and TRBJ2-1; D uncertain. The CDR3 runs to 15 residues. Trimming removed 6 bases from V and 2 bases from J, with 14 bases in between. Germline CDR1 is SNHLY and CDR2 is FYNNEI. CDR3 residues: CASSPARVAYNEQFF. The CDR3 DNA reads TGTGCCAGCAGCCCCGCACGGGTGGCCTACAATGAGCAGTTCTTC.

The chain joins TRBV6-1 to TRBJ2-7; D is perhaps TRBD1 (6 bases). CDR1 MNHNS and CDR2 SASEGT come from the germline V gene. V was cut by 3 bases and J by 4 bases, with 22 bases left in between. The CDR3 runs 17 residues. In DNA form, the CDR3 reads TGTGCCAGCAGTGAGTTGTTCCAGACAGGAAGAGTTTACGAGCAGTACTTC. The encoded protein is CASSELFQTGRVYEQYF.

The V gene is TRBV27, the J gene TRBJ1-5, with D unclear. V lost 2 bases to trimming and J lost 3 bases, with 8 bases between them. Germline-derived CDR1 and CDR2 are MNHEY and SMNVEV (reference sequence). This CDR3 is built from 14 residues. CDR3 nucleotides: TGTGCCAGCAGTTTACGGGGTTTCAATCAGCCCCAGCATTTT. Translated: CASSLRGFNQPQHF.

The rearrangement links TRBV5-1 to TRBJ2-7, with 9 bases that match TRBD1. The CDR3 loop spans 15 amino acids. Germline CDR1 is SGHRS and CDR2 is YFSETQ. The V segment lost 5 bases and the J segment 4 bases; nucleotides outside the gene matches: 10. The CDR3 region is CASRSGQGSSYEQYF. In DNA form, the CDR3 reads TGCGCCAGCAGAAGTGGACAGGGGTCGTCGTACGAGCAGTACTTC. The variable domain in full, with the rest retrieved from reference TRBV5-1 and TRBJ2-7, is KAGVTQTPRYLIKTRGQQVTLSCSPISGHRSVSWYQQTPGQGLQFLFEYFSETQRNKGNFPGRFSGRQFSNSRSEMNVSTLELGDSALYLCASRSGQGSSYEQYFGPGTRLTVT.

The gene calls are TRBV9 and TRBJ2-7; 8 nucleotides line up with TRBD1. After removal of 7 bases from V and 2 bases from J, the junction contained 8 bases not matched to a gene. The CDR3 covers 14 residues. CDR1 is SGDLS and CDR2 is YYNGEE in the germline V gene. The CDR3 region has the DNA TGTGCCAGCTCACGGACAGGGAACGCCTACGAGCAGTACTTC. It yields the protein CASSRTGNAYEQYF.

CDR3 DNA: TGCAGCGCCGGACAGGACGGAAACACCATATATTTT. It is translated as CSAGQDGNTIYF. V usage is TRBV29-1 and J usage is TRBJ1-3; 7 nucleotides align to TRBD1. With 7 bases clipped from V and 4 bases from J, the junction kept 4 bases outside the gene matches. The CDR3 is made up of 12 amino acids. Per germline, CDR1 SQVTM and CDR2 ANQGSEA.

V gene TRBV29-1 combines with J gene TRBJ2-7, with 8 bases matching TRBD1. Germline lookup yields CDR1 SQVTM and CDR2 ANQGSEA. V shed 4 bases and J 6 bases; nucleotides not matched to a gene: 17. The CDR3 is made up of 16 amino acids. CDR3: CSVVCLWLTGVCEQYF. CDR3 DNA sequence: TGCAGCGTTGTTTGTCTTTGGTTGACAGGGGTTTGCGAGCAGTACTTC.